Below are 25 T cell receptor beta chains sequenced from a single sample in a study of tumor-infiltrating lymphocytes in oesophageal squamous cell carcinoma. One entry per CDR3 protein results from TCRdb running MiXCR on the PCR reads. Of 24,000 or so distinct CDR3 sequences listed, around 38% are singletons. Sequencing used esophageal tumor tissue. These TCRs come from a male donor with esophageal squamous cell carcinoma.

The table lists this clonotype with many counts. This chain connects TRBV5-6 to TRBJ2-7; D unclear. The CDR3 sequence is 16 residues long. Germline CDR1 SGHDT, CDR2 YYEEEE. Trimming took 0 bases from V and 0 from J, leaving 13 bases between them. CDR3 amino acids: CASSLAGDGSSYEQYF. In nucleotides, the CDR3 is TGTGCCAGCAGCTTGGCCGGAGACGGAAGCTCCTACGAGCAGTACTTC. The full variable domain, with the rest looked up from reference TRBV5-6 and TRBJ2-7, is DAGVTQSPTHLIKTRGQQVTLRCSPKSGHDTVSWYQQALGQGPQFIFQYYEEEERQRGNFPDRFSGHQFPNYSSELNVNALLLGDSALYLCASSLAGDGSSYEQYFGPGTRLTVT.

The chain is built from TRBV7-6 and TRBJ2-5; TRBD2 agrees at 10 bases. CDR3 length: 15 residues. Per the germline V gene, CDR1 is SGHVS and CDR2 is FNYEAQ. J was trimmed by 5 bases and V by 1 base; bases with no gene match: 4. In DNA, the CDR3 is TGTGCCAGCAGCTTAGTAGCGGGGGGTGTGGAGACCCAGTACTTC. It yields the protein CASSLVAGGVETQYF.

Only a few counts were recorded for this clonotype. This clone may be a read error of a much larger clone one base away. J is TRBJ2-1 and V is TRBV6-2 or TRBV6-3, with 8 bases identical to TRBD1. There are 12 residues in the CDR3. CDR1 and CDR2 (germline): MNHEY, SVGEGT. The V gene end was trimmed by 5 bases and the J gene end by 10 bases; junction bases not matched to a gene: 4. As DNA, the CDR3 is TGTGCCAGCAGTCGATCAGGGGGCGAGCAGTTCTTC. Translating gives CASSRSGGEQFF.

This rearrangement joins TRBV24-1 to TRBJ2-3; the match to TRBD2 covers 10 bases. The J call may be incorrect, as the DNA end agrees better with TRBJ2-1. Germline V gene lookup returns CDR1 KGHDR and CDR2 SFDVKD. CDR3 size: 16 residues. CDR3 DNA sequence: TGTGCCACCAGTGATAGCGGGAGGGCCTCCTACAATGAGCAGTTCTTC. Amino acids: CATSDSGRASYNEQFF.

This chain connects TRBV7-3 to TRBJ2-7; maybe TRBD2 (6 bases). Judging by the DNA end, TRBJ2-1 fits better; the J call may be wrong. CDR3 size: 15 residues. CDR1 and CDR2 from the germline V gene are SGHTA and FQGTGA. CDR3 loop: CASSPVASAYNEQFF. In nucleotides, the CDR3 is TGTGCCAGCAGCCCCGTGGCTAGCGCCTACAATGAGCAGTTCTTC.

In regard to this clonotype: A junction end diverges from the germline sequence, so it may reflect a read error. V is TRBV7-2 and J is TRBJ2-3; a possible D gene is TRBD1 (6 bases). Germline values: CDR1 SGHTA, CDR2 FQGNSA. CDR3 length: 14 residues. CDR3 protein: CASSHRTDNSPLLF. In DNA form, the CDR3 reads TGTGCCAGCAGCCATCGGACAGACAATTCACCCCTCCTCTTC.

The chain links TRBV7-2 to TRBJ2-5; TRBD2 matches 11 bases. V lost 1 base to trimming and J lost 2 bases; unmatched junction nucleotides: 6. CDR1 is SGHTA and CDR2 is FQGNSA in the germline V gene. The CDR3 totals 17 residues. The DNA for the CDR3 is TGTGCCAGCAGCTTAGGCGGTAGCGGGAGGGTTCAAGAGACCCAGTACTTC. It is translated as CASSLGGSGRVQETQYF.

The sample holds many counts of this clonotype. The J gene is TRBJ2-1, the V gene TRBV12-3 or TRBV12-4; 10 nucleotides agree with TRBD1. V lost 6 bases, J lost 2 bases, and 7 bases stayed unmatched. There are 16 residues in the CDR3. The CDR3 bases are TGTGCCAGCAGGGCCACCGGGACAGGGGCCTACAATGAGCAGTTCTTC. Its translation: CASRATGTGAYNEQFF.

This clonotype occurred many times. DNA of the CDR3: TGCGCCAGCAGCTTGGGGGCTTTTCACAGAGGCCTCGAGCAGTACTTC. It specifies CASSLGAFHRGLEQYF. The chain carries TRBV5-1 and TRBJ2-7; D unclear. With 0 bases removed from V and 6 bases from J, the gap between germline ends came to 19 bases. This CDR3 comprises 16 residues. Germline loops: CDR1 SGHRS, CDR2 YFSETQ. Using reference TRBV5-1 and TRBJ2-7 for the parts outside the CDR3, the full variable domain is KAGVTQTPRYLIKTRGQQVTLSCSPISGHRSVSWYQQTPGQGLQFLFEYFSETQRNKGNFPGRFSGRQFSNSRSEMNVSTLELGDSALYLCASSLGAFHRGLEQYFGPGTRLTVT.

The rearrangement links TRBV7-9 to TRBJ2-7; tentatively, D is TRBD1 (5 bases). Germline CDR1 is SEHNR and CDR2 is FQNEAQ (reference sequence). V lost 2 bases and J 7 bases, leaving 12 bases between the germline ends. The CDR3 extends over 13 amino acids. In DNA, the CDR3 is TGTGCCAGCAGCTTATCCAGGGCGAATGAGCAGTACTTC. Residues: CASSLSRANEQYF. Complete variable domain (other parts from reference TRBV7-9 and TRBJ2-7): DTGVSQNPRHKITKRGQNVTFRCDPISEHNRLYWYRQTLGQGPEFLTYFQNEAQLEKSRLLSDRFSAERPKGSFSTLEIQRTEQGDSAMYLCASSLSRANEQYFGPGTRLTVT.

The genes are TRBV7-2 and TRBJ2-3; 10 bases align to TRBD2. The end of the DNA is better explained by TRBJ2-5, so the J call may be wrong. This CDR3 comprises 15 residues. Germline V gene lookup returns CDR1 SGHTA and CDR2 FQGNSA. The CDR3 loop reads CASSVTSGAKETQYF. Written as DNA, the CDR3 is TGTGCCAGCAGCGTAACTAGCGGGGCTAAAGAGACCCAGTACTTC.

The V call is TRBV11-2, the J call TRBJ2-1; D ambiguous. The DNA end is a closer match to TRBJ2-7, so the J assignment may be wrong. The CDR3 sequence is 11 residues long. Germline V gives CDR1 SGHAT, CDR2 FQNNGV. This CDR3 reads CASSVYNEQYF. CDR3 nucleotides: TGTGCCAGCAGCGTATACAATGAGCAGTACTTC.

This chain connects TRBV7-6 to TRBJ2-4; perhaps TRBD2 as D (6 bases). The J call may be mistaken, given a closer DNA end match to TRBJ2-5. Germline CDR1 and CDR2: SGHVS and FNYEAQ. This CDR3 comprises 15 residues. CDR3: CASSLAGRGQETQYF. The DNA for the CDR3 is TGTGCCAGCAGCTTAGCGGGACGGGGGCAAGAGACCCAGTACTTC.

This clonotype was recorded many times. The chain has TRBV12-3 or TRBV12-4 and TRBJ2-1; D is unresolved. V lost 0 bases to trimming and J lost 7 bases, with 4 bases between them. The length of the CDR3 is 12 residues. This chain's CDR3 is CASSLADNEQFF. CDR3 DNA sequence: TGTGCCAGCAGTTTAGCGGATAATGAGCAGTTCTTC.

With regard to this clonotype: Because it lacks the conserved phenylalanine or tryptophan at the end, this CDR3 is likely a read error. The DNA is left out, because the CDR3 cannot be placed on it with certainty; the CDR3 is given as TCRdb lists it. The chain joins TRBV7-2 to TRBJ2-6; the table's D call, TRBD2, has no DNA check behind it. Germline V lookup: CDR1 SGHTA, CDR2 FQGNSA. The CDR3 has 17 amino acids, counting both end residues. The chain's CDR3 is CASSRDGSSYNEQFFGA.

The CDR3 is CASSFETGGHTEAFF. CDR3 bases: TGTGCCAGCAGCTTTGAGACAGGGGGCCACACTGAAGCTTTCTTT. The chain carries TRBV7-2 and TRBJ1-1; 10 nucleotides line up with TRBD1. This CDR3 is 15 amino acids long. V lost 3 bases to trimming and J lost 3 bases; unmatched junction nucleotides: 4. CDR1 SGHTA and CDR2 FQGNSA come from the germline V gene.

The chain uses TRBV6-2 or TRBV6-3 and TRBJ2-1; the match to TRBD2 covers 11 bases. From germline, CDR1 is MNHEY and CDR2 SVGEGT. The V segment lost 9 bases and the J segment 2 bases; nucleotides outside the gene matches: 3. The CDR3 spans 14 residues. The CDR3 region has the DNA TGTGCCAGTGGGACTAGCGGACCCTACAATGAGCAGTTCTTC. Protein sequence: CASGTSGPYNEQFF.

This chain uses TRBV27 with TRBJ1-5; no clear D gene. The CDR3 is made up of 16 amino acids. Germline V gene lookup returns CDR1 MNHEY and CDR2 SMNVEV (reference sequence). V shed 5 bases and J shed 3 bases, with 17 bases lying between them. The CDR3 is CASSPIDKVLNQPQHF. CDR3 in DNA: TGTGCCAGCAGTCCCATCGACAAGGTGCTCAATCAGCCCCAGCATTTT.

V and J are TRBV18 and TRBJ2-1, with 8 bases matching TRBD1. V lost 5 bases and J lost 9; bases outside the gene matches: 9. The germline V gene has CDR1 KGHSH and CDR2 LQKENI. The CDR3 has 14 amino acids. CDR3 protein: CASSTYLDRVEQFF. The CDR3 DNA reads TGTGCCAGCTCAACCTACTTGGACAGGGTTGAGCAGTTCTTC.

This clonotype was recorded at least ten times. The gene calls are TRBV18 and TRBJ2-4; possibly TRBD1 for D (6 bases). V was cut by 3 bases and J by 10 bases, with 16 bases left in between. There are 14 residues in the CDR3. CDR1 and CDR2 (germline): KGHSH, LQKENI. The CDR3 here is CASSPSQGEGIQYF. The CDR3 DNA is TGTGCCAGCTCACCGTCACAGGGTGAAGGGATTCAGTACTTC.

Ten or more counts support this clonotype. The chain has TRBV28 and TRBJ2-7, with 12 bases aligning to TRBD2. V was clipped by 7 bases and J by 7 bases; unmatched bases: 8. The CDR3 length is 14 residues. The germline V gene encodes CDR1 MDHEN and CDR2 SYDVKM. This chain's CDR3 is CASTSSGGGHEQYF. The DNA for the CDR3 is TGTGCCAGCACCTCTAGCGGGGGGGGCCATGAGCAGTACTTC.

This clonotype occurred many times. The V gene is TRBV28, the J gene TRBJ2-1; D perhaps matches TRBD1 (6 bases). CDR3 length: 13 residues. Trimming removed 4 bases from V and 4 bases from J, with 8 bases in between. The V gene's germline CDR1 is MDHEN and CDR2 SYDVKM. The CDR3 reads CASSSQGYNEQFF. The CDR3 region has the DNA TGTGCCAGCAGTTCACAGGGTTACAATGAGCAGTTCTTC. Looking up the rest from reference TRBV28 and TRBJ2-1 gives the full variable domain: DVKVTQSSRYLVKRTGEKVFLECVQDMDHENMFWYRQDPGLGLRLIYFSYDVKMKEKGDIPEGYSVSREKKERFSLILESASTNQTSMYLCASSSQGYNEQFFGPGTRLTVL.

The rearrangement links TRBV7-2 to TRBJ2-6; D is unclear. Trimming left V 4 bases short and J 0 bases short, with 4 bases between. Germline lookup yields CDR1 SGHTA and CDR2 FQGNSA. This CDR3 is 14 amino acids long. The CDR3 coding sequence is TGTGCCAGCAGCTGGGACTCTGGGGCCAACGTCCTGACTTTC. Amino acids: CASSWDSGANVLTF.

This clonotype was recorded a few times. Germline and junction disagree at one end, which may indicate a read error. The V gene is TRBV7-2, the J gene TRBJ2-5; D is possibly TRBD2 (5 bases). This CDR3 spans 13 amino acids. The V gene's germline CDR1 is SGHTA and CDR2 FQGNSA. The CDR3 nucleotides read TGTGCCAGCTTAGACGTACCCGGGATATTAAAATCCTTC. Its translation: CASLDVPGILKSF.

Turning to this clonotype: The junction does not match germline at one end; this may be a read error. V gene TRBV7-6 combines with J gene TRBJ2-3, with D possibly TRBD2 on 5 matching bases. This CDR3 has 15 amino acids. Germline CDR1 reads SGHVS; CDR2 reads FNYEAQ. The DNA for the CDR3 is TGTGCCAGCAGCTTAGGGACCGTACTAACCGGGGAGCTGTACTTC. Translated, it gives CASSLGTVLTGELYF.